The present entry profiles one T cell receptor beta chain with its context. This entry belongs to a study of T cells in Graves' hyperthyroidism and ophthalmopathy. Study details: At the time of initial diagnosis and before any treatment, peripheral blood was collected.

Researchers took RNA transcripts and amplified the TCR beta CDR3 regions from them. HTBI primers drove first-round RT-PCR of the TCR CDR3. TCRdb re-called the multiplex PCR reads with MiXCR, one entry per CDR3 protein. Of around 600,000 distinct CDR3 sequences in the sample, less than 20% were seen once. Germline CDR1 is DFQATT and CDR2 is SNEGSKA (reference sequence). This CDR3 is 15 amino acids long. V lost 5 bases and J lost 10; bases outside the gene matches: 15. The specimen was blood. This TCR was sampled from a woman aged 25 to 39 with Graves' hyperthyroidism. The chain employs TRBV20-1 and TRBJ1-1; 11 nucleotides match TRBD1. The CDR3 is CSARAGQGGPLAAFF. In DNA, the CDR3 is TGCAGTGCTCGCGCGGGACAGGGGGGACCCTTGGCAGCTTTCTTT.